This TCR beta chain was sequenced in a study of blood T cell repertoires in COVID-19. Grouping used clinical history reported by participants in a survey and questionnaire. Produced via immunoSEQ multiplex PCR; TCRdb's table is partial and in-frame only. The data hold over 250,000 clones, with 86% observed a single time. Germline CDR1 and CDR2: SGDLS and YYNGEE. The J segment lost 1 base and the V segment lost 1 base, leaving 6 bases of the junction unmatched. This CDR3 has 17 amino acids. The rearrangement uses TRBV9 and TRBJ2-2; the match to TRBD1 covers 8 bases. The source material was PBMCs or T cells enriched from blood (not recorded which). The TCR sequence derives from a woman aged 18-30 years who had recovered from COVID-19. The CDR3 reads CASSVPGTGLNTGELFF. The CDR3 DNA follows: TGTGCCAGCAGCGTACCCGGGACAGGCTTGAACACCGGGGAGCTGTTTTTT.